This T cell receptor (beta chain) was observed in a study of blood T cell repertoires in COVID-19. Study in general: Whether acute or convalescent, the COVID-19 samples came from the United States, Italy and Spain. Nucleic acid was either cDNA or gDNA, and it came from T cells, B-cell-depleted T cells, or PBMCs.

Per the germline V gene, CDR1 is SEHNR and CDR2 is FQNEAQ (reference sequence). J was trimmed by 7 bases and V by 5 bases; bases with no gene match: 11. This CDR3 comprises 15 residues. In the authors' workflow: Estimates of nucleated cell counts were drawn from the amplification of reference gene primers. The table came from immunoSEQ multiplex PCR; TCRdb's copy has only in-frame clones and leaves some out. Clone size and V and J calls were adopted from that table, with D and trimming inferred from the DNA. The sample lists some 120,000 clones, 88% seen once, with less than 2% in the top ten. The source of this sequence is a human donor in a cohort sampled during active COVID-19. Material: peripheral blood. This chain links TRBV7-9 with TRBJ1-2; TRBD1 matches at 9 bases. The CDR3 DNA is TGTGCCAGCAGCCAACAGGGGGCGCAGATCTCTGGCTACACCTTC. This sequence encodes CASSQQGAQISGYTF.